The clone carrying this T cell receptor beta chain has only a few counts. Its target is not known. These data come from a study of memory CD4+ T cells and cytomegalovirus serostatus. General study findings and limits: A US-trained random forest predicted CMV serostatus with median AUC around 0.92.

Single viable CD3+CD4+CD8-CD45RO+ cells were sorted as the memory CD4+ T cells. Serostatus was set by detecting CMV pp150, pp28, p38, p52 IgG. Data came from immunoSEQ multiplex PCR; TCRdb stores just in-frame clones and leaves some out. This repertoire shows tens of thousands of clones, 70% to 85% found once; its top ten account for approximately 1%. Per the germline V gene, CDR1 is SEHNR and CDR2 is FQNEAQ (reference sequence). The CDR3 sequence is 15 residues long. With 1 base clipped from V and 5 bases from J, the junction kept 7 bases outside the gene matches. Sequencing was done on a sample of memory CD4+ T cells from blood. The chain has TRBV7-9 and TRBJ1-1; 7 bases align to TRBD1. The TCR sequence derives from an adult in good health and CMV-seronegative. The CDR3, as DNA: TGTGCCAGCAGCTTAGGAGAGGGGGCGGTGACTGAAGCTTTCTTT. The encoded protein is CASSLGEGAVTEAFF. Drawing the rest from reference TRBV7-9 and TRBJ1-1, the complete variable domain is DTGVSQNPRHKITKRGQNVTFRCDPISEHNRLYWYRQTLGQGPEFLTYFQNEAQLEKSRLLSDRFSAERPKGSFSTLEIQRTEQGDSAMYLCASSLGEGAVTEAFFGQGTRLTVV.